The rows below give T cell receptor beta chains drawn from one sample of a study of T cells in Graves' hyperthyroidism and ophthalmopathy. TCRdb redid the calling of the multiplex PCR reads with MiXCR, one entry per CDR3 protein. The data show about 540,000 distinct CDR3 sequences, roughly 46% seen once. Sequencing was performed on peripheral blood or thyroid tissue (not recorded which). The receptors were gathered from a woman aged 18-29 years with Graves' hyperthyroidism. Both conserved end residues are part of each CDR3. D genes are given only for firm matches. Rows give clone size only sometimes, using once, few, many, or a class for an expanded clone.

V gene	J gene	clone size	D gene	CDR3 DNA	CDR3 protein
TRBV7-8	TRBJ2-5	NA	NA	TGTGCCAGCGGCCCCCCGGAGACCCAGTACTTC	CASGPPETQYF
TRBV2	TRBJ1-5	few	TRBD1	TGTGCCAGCAGGGGGACAGGGGGTGATCAGCCCCAGCATTTT	CASRGTGGDQPQHF
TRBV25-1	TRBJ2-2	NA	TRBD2	TGTGCCAGCAGCTTACAACTAGCGGGAGACACCGGGGAGCTGTTTTTT	CASSLQLAGDTGELFF
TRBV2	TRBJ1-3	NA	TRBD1	TGTGCCAGCAGTTACGACAGGGTTTCTGGAAACACCATATATTTT	CASSYDRVSGNTIYF
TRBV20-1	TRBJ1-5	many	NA	TGCAGTGCTAGCGCCAGGGTAGCAAATCAGCCCCAGCATTTT	CSASARVANQPQHF
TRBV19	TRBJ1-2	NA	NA	TGTGCCAGTAGTATTGAAGCCGGGGCGGCCTATGGCTACACCTTC	CASSIEAGAAYGYTF
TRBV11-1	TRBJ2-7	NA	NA	TGTGCCAGCAGCTTTTCACCTAGCCGACAATCCTACGAGCAGTACTTC	CASSFSPSRQSYEQYF
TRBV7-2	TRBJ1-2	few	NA	TGTGCCAGCAGCCCATCGGGCAGTAACTATGGCTACACCTTC	CASSPSGSNYGYTF
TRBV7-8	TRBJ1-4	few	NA	TGTGCCAGCAGCTTAGACGGACACGATAATGAAAAACTGTTTTTT	CASSLDGHDNEKLFF
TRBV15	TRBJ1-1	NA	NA	TGTGCCACCAGCAGAGCTGACAATTCTGAAGCTTTCTTT	CATSRADNSEAFF
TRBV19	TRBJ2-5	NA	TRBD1	TGTGCCAGTAGTACGAGGGACAGACCGACGGAGACCCAGTACTTC	CASSTRDRPTETQYF
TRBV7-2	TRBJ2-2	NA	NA	TGTGCCAGCAGATCTCGTCGGGGCGGGGAGCTGTTTTTT	CASRSRRGGELFF
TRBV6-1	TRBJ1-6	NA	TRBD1	TGTGCCCGCCAGGGGGCCTATAATTCACCCCTCCACTTT	CARQGAYNSPLHF
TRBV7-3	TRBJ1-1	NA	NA	TGTGCCAGCAGCTTAACGTGGTTGGGGGGGACTGAAGCTTTCTTT	CASSLTWLGGTEAFF
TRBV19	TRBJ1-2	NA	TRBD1	TGTGCCAGTAGTCTTAGGACAGGGGCGTATGGCTACACCTTC	CASSLRTGAYGYTF
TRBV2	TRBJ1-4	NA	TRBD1	TGTGCCAGCAGTGGCGGGGGACAGGGCGAAAAACTGTTTTTT	CASSGGGQGEKLFF
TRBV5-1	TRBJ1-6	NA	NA	TGCGCCAGCAGCTTGGGGTCACCCTATAATTCACCCCTCCACTTT	CASSLGSPYNSPLHF
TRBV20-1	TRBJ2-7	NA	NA	TGCAGTGCTATCCGGGGCGGCTCCTACGAGCAGTACTTC	CSAIRGGSYEQYF
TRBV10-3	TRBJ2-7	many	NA	TGTGCCATCAGTAAGTCCAGTACCGAGCAGTACTTC	CAISKSSTEQYF
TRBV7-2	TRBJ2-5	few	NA	TGTGCCAGCAGCCAGGGGAACTTGAAAGAGACCCAGTACTTC	CASSQGNLKETQYF
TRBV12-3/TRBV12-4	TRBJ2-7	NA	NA	TGTGCCAGCAGTCCCGGGCAGGGGATCCGCTACGAGCAGTACTTC	CASSPGQGIRYEQYF
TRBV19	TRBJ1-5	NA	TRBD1	TGTGCCAGTAGTGTGGTACGGGACAGTTTTCAGCCCCAGCATTTT	CASSVVRDSFQPQHF
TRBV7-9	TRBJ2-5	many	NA	TGTGCCAGCAGCTTAGACAGGGAAGAGACCCAGTACTTC	CASSLDREETQYF
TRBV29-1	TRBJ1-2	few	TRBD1	TGCAGCGTTGAGGGCAGGGGGGACTATGGCTACACCTTC	CSVEGRGDYGYTF
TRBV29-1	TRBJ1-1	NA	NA	TGCAGCGTGTGGGACTTGAACACTGAAGCTTTCTTT	CSVWDLNTEAFF
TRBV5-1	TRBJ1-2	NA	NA	TGCGCCAGCAGCATAGAACACAGGGAATCGGATGGCTACACCTTC	CASSIEHRESDGYTF
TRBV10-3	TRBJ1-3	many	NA	TGTGCCATCAGACAGGGAGACTCTGGAAACACCATATATTTT	CAIRQGDSGNTIYF